What follows describes a single T cell receptor beta chain. Its cognate antigen is unknown. There were no patients who had received any treatment before thyroid surgery. The data were obtained in a study of metastatic and nonmetastatic thyroid tumors. Overall study: The comparison covered peripheral blood and tumor or nodule tissue in malignant and benign thyroid patients.

The study's findings and limits: Patients with malignant thyroid tumors reportedly had significantly higher TCR beta diversity than those with benign nodules, in blood and tumor.

In the authors' workflow: Building a distant-metastasis classifier for papillary thyroid cancer drew on CDR3 differences across clinicopathological groups. TCRdb re-called the PCR reads via MiXCR. These V and J calls rely on TCRdb rather than the paper's analysis. Here the sample spans 15,000 to 20,000 clones, approximately 23% being singletons. Per germline, CDR1 LNHDA and CDR2 SQIVND (reference sequence). This CDR3 spans 15 amino acids. The ends were cut back, 3 bases at V and 0 bases at J, with 11 bases in the middle. Sequenced: adjacent normal tissue. This receptor was identified in a female donor with papillary thyroid cancer or a benign thyroid nodule (not recorded which). Some clones in this sample may be carry-over from other donors' samples. This chain connects TRBV19 to TRBJ1-1; D unclear. The CDR3 region has the DNA TGTGCCAGTAGTATCGTCGGCGTAATGAACACTGAAGCTTTCTTT. Protein sequence: CASSIVGVMNTEAFF.